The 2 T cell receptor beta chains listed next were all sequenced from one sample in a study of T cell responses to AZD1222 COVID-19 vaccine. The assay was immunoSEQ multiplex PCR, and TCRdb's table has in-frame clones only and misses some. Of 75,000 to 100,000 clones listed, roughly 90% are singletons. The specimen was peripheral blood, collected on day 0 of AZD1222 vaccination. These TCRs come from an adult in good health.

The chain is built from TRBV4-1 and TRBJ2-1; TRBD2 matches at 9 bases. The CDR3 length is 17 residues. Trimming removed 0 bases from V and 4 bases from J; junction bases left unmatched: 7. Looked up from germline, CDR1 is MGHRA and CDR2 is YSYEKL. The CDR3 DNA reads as TGCGCCAGCAGCCAAGACAGGGCTAGCGGGATTTACAATGAGCAGTTCTTC. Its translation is CASSQDRASGIYNEQFF.

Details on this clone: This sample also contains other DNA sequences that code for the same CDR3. The CDR3 loop is CASSVGGTRGNSPLHF. DNA for the CDR3: TGTGCCAGCAGCGTAGGAGGGACAAGGGGTAATTCACCCCTCCACTTT. The chain joins TRBV9 to TRBJ1-6, with D tentatively TRBD1 (6 bases). The ends were cut back, 0 bases at V and 6 bases at J, with 13 bases in the middle. This CDR3 is built from 16 residues. From germline, CDR1 is SGDLS and CDR2 YYNGEE.